Listed here are 29 T cell receptor beta chains from one sample, sequenced in a study of blood T cell repertoires in COVID-19. Measured with immunoSEQ multiplex PCR; TCRdb has only the in-frame clones, and not every one. Altogether about 300,000 clones are present, about nine tenths being singletons, with the ten largest covering around 4.8%. Sequencing was performed on PBMCs or T cells enriched from blood (not recorded which). All receptors come from a man aged 60 to 75 who had recovered from COVID-19.

This clone appeared a single time. The chain carries TRBV5-1 and TRBJ1-3; 10 nucleotides align to TRBD1. Per germline, CDR1 SGHRS and CDR2 YFSETQ. The length of the CDR3 is 15 residues. Trimming at V came to 7 bases and at J to 3 bases, leaving 7 bases not matched to a gene. CDR3: CASSGTGADGNTIYF. The DNA of the CDR3 is TGCGCCAGCTCCGGGACAGGGGCGGATGGAAACACCATATATTTT.

V usage is TRBV28 and J usage is TRBJ2-5, with TRBD2 matching 8 bases. V lost 8 bases, J lost 2 bases, and 10 bases stayed unmatched. The CDR3 has 15 amino acids. CDR1 and CDR2 from the germline V gene are MDHEN and SYDVKM. The CDR3 sequence is CASSIAGNLQETQYF. For the CDR3, the DNA is TGTGCCAGCTCAATAGCGGGAAATTTACAAGAGACCCAGTACTTC.

The chain employs TRBV7-6 and TRBJ2-1; 10 nucleotides agree with TRBD2. The CDR3 sequence is 16 residues long. J was trimmed by 3 bases and V by 2 bases; bases with no gene match: 4. Per the germline V gene, CDR1 is SGHVS and CDR2 is FNYEAQ. Here the CDR3 reads CASSLIGLADYNEQFF. CDR3 DNA sequence: TGTGCCAGCAGCTTAATAGGACTAGCGGACTACAATGAGCAGTTCTTC.

This chain uses TRBV27 with TRBJ1-6; D call uncertain. The V gene's germline CDR1 is MNHEY and CDR2 SMNVEV (reference sequence). The CDR3 covers 18 residues. V was shortened by 3 bases and J by 6 bases, with 21 bases between the two germline ends. The CDR3 sequence: CASSFRSLNTGFNSPLHF. In nucleotides, the CDR3 is TGTGCCAGCAGTTTCAGGTCCCTAAACACGGGGTTTAATTCACCCCTCCACTTT.

The chain joins TRBV5-8 to TRBJ2-7, with 7 bases identical to TRBD2. The CDR3 is made up of 15 amino acids. With 1 base clipped from V and 4 bases from J, the junction kept 8 bases outside the gene matches. Germline V gene data show CDR1 as SGHTS and CDR2 as YDEGEE. CDR3 region: CASSLIGLADYEQYF. CDR3 bases: TGTGCCAGCAGCTTGATAGGCCTAGCGGATTACGAGCAGTACTTC.

This chain links TRBV24-1 with TRBJ2-2, with TRBD1 matching over 7 bases. Germline CDR1 is KGHDR and CDR2 is SFDVKD. With 2 bases clipped from V and 5 bases from J, the junction kept 4 bases outside the gene matches. This CDR3 contains 15 residues. CDR3 protein: CATSDSRQGTGELFF. CDR3 in DNA: TGTGCCACCAGTGATTCCCGACAGGGTACCGGGGAGCTGTTTTTT.

The table lists this clone with a count of one. The chain combines TRBV6-5 with TRBJ2-1; 8 bases line up with TRBD1. With V trimmed by 6 bases and J by 10 bases, 11 bases remained unmatched. CDR3 size: 14 residues. In germline, CDR1 is MNHEY, CDR2 SVGAGI. The CDR3 is CASRNPRGHGEQFF. CDR3 DNA sequence: TGTGCCAGCAGGAACCCCAGGGGGCATGGGGAGCAGTTCTTC.

This rearrangement joins TRBV6-5 to TRBJ2-1; 7 nucleotides line up with TRBD2. V lost 0 bases and J lost 9; bases outside the gene matches: 11. The CDR3 loop spans 16 amino acids. Germline V gives CDR1 MNHEY, CDR2 SVGAGI. CDR3 bases: TGTGCCAGCAGTTACTCCAACTGGCGAGCGGGGCTTGAGCAGTTCTTC. Residues: CASSYSNWRAGLEQFF.

The rearrangement joins TRBV28 to TRBJ1-1, with D tentatively TRBD1 (5 bases). CDR1 and CDR2 from the germline V gene are MDHEN and SYDVKM. CDR3 length: 13 residues. V was shortened by 11 bases and J by 1 base, with 14 bases between the two germline ends. The CDR3 is CAGLGRGNTEAFF. The CDR3 bases are TGTGCCGGATTGGGGCGGGGGAACACTGAAGCTTTCTTT.

With respect to this clone: The identical CDR3 is also encoded by other nucleotide sequences in the sample. This chain joins TRBV7-3 and TRBJ2-2, with 7 bases that match TRBD1. The CDR3 runs 15 residues. Per the germline V gene, CDR1 is SGHTA and CDR2 is FQGTGA. V shed 4 bases, J shed 2 bases, and the junction held 4 bases outside the gene matches. CDR3 coding DNA: TGTGCCAGCAGCTCCGGGACAGCCAACACCGGGGAGCTGTTTTTT. Protein product: CASSSGTANTGELFF.

The CDR3 DNA is TGTGCCAGCAGCGGACGGACAGGCGGTGGGGCCAACGTCCTGACTTTC. Protein sequence: CASSGRTGGGANVLTF. The chain has TRBV5-8 and TRBJ2-6; the match to TRBD1 covers 7 bases. The CDR3 extends over 16 amino acids. J was trimmed by 3 bases and V by 4 bases; bases with no gene match: 7. Per the germline V gene, CDR1 is SGHTS and CDR2 is YDEGEE.

The chain is built from TRBV28 and TRBJ2-7, with D unclear. The CDR3 has 14 amino acids. Trimming pared 1 base from V and 10 bases from J, leaving 17 bases between. Germline V CDR1 and CDR2: MDHEN, SYDVKM. CDR3 sequence (DNA): TGTGCCAGCAGTTTATCGAGGCACCAACCCTCCCAGTACTTC. Residues: CASSLSRHQPSQYF.

V is TRBV19 and J is TRBJ2-2; D might be TRBD2 (5 bases). The CDR3 runs to 14 residues. Germline values: CDR1 LNHDA, CDR2 SQIVND (reference sequence). V was clipped by 2 bases and J by 6 bases, with 10 bases between them. CDR3 loop: CASSIRGVAGELFF. The CDR3, as DNA: TGTGCCAGTAGTATACGGGGAGTGGCCGGGGAGCTGTTTTTT.

The genes are TRBV19 and TRBJ2-3; D unresolved. The CDR3 extends over 14 amino acids. V was cut by 1 base and J by 4 bases, with 9 bases left in between. Germline CDR1 reads LNHDA; CDR2 reads SQIVND (reference sequence). The CDR3 sequence is CASSIVSPPDTQYF. The CDR3 nucleotides read TGTGCCAGTAGTATAGTCAGTCCCCCAGATACGCAGTATTTT.

The chain links TRBV5-4 to TRBJ1-1; possibly TRBD1 for D (5 bases). The ends were cut back, 3 bases at V and 3 bases at J, with 18 bases in the middle. Germline assignment: CDR1 SGHNT and CDR2 YYREEE (reference sequence). The CDR3 totals 16 residues. The CDR3 region has the DNA TGTGCCAGCAGCTCCCGGTGGGGGGTGGTGGACACTGAAGCTTTCTTT. Protein product: CASSSRWGVVDTEAFF.

V and J are TRBV7-9 and TRBJ1-5, with a possible D match to TRBD1 (6 bases). V lost 3 bases to trimming and J lost 5 bases, with 14 bases between them. This CDR3 contains 15 residues. Germline loops: CDR1 SEHNR, CDR2 FQNEAQ (reference sequence). The CDR3: CASSFGGAGDQPQHF. CDR3 coding DNA: TGTGCCAGCAGCTTCGGGGGGGCGGGGGATCAGCCCCAGCATTTT.

The chain links TRBV7-2 to TRBJ2-4; D uncertain. The CDR3 loop spans 14 amino acids. CDR1 and CDR2 (germline): SGHTA, FQGNSA. Trimming took 1 base from V and 14 from J, leaving 18 bases between them. Here the CDR3 reads CASSLGSTLASKYF. As DNA, the CDR3 is TGTGCCAGCAGCTTAGGTTCCACCCTCGCCTCTAAGTACTTC.

V and J are TRBV9 and TRBJ2-2; 7 bases match TRBD2. In germline, CDR1 is SGDLS, CDR2 YYNGEE. V was clipped by 0 bases and J by 7 bases; unmatched bases: 6. The CDR3 is made up of 15 amino acids. The CDR3 nucleotides are TGTGCCAGCAGCGTAGATGGGAGGGCCGGCGGGGAGCTGTTTTTT. Its protein is CASSVDGRAGGELFF.

The DNA of the CDR3 is TGCGCCAGCAGCGGACAGGGGAACGACGAGCAGTACTTC. Translated: CASSGQGNDEQYF. The chain combines TRBV5-1 with TRBJ2-7, with 9 bases aligning to TRBD1. This CDR3 spans 13 amino acids. The germline V gene has CDR1 SGHRS and CDR2 YFSETQ. V was pared by 4 bases and J by 5 bases, with 4 bases of the junction left unmatched.

The chain combines TRBV7-9 with TRBJ2-1; 8 bases line up with TRBD1. Looked up from germline, CDR1 is SEHNR and CDR2 is FQNEAQ (reference sequence). This CDR3 has 15 residues. Trimming at V came to 4 bases and at J to 5 bases, leaving 7 bases not matched to a gene. CDR3 sequence (DNA): TGTGCCAGCAGCTCGGGACAGGCGAGGGACAATGAGCAGTTCTTC. This sequence encodes CASSSGQARDNEQFF. The variable domain in full, completed from reference TRBV7-9 and TRBJ2-1, reads DTGVSQNPRHKITKRGQNVTFRCDPISEHNRLYWYRQTLGQGPEFLTYFQNEAQLEKSRLLSDRFSAERPKGSFSTLEIQRTEQGDSAMYLCASSSGQARDNEQFFGPGTRLTVL.

The gene calls are TRBV7-9 and TRBJ2-2; D might be TRBD2 (6 bases). V shed 6 bases and J shed 4 bases, with 12 bases lying between them. Germline-derived CDR1 and CDR2 are SEHNR and FQNEAQ (reference sequence). CDR3 length: 14 residues. As DNA, the CDR3 is TGTGCCAGCAGGGGACCAGCGGGCACCGGGGAGCTGTTTTTT. Translation gives CASRGPAGTGELFF.

As DNA, the CDR3 is TGTGCCAGCAGCTTGCCAGGGCGCACTAATGAAAAACTGTTTTTT. It specifies CASSLPGRTNEKLFF. This chain joins TRBV5-6 and TRBJ1-4; TRBD1 might be the D (5 bases). The CDR3 has 15 residues. With 1 base removed from V and 2 bases from J, the gap between germline ends came to 9 bases. CDR1 and CDR2 from the germline V gene are SGHDT and YYEEEE.

The rearrangement uses TRBV29-1 and TRBJ1-5; TRBD1 agrees at 11 bases. This CDR3 is built from 13 residues. Germline lookup yields CDR1 SQVTM and CDR2 ANQGSEA. J lost 6 bases, V lost 7 bases, and 5 bases had no gene match. This CDR3 reads CSAMGQGGQPQHF. The CDR3 DNA is TGCAGCGCAATGGGACAGGGGGGTCAGCCCCAGCATTTT. Complete variable domain (other parts from reference TRBV29-1 and TRBJ1-5): SAVISQKPSRDICQRGTSLTIQCQVDSQVTMMFWYRQQPGQSLTLIATANQGSEATYESGFVIDKFPISRPNLTFSTLTVSNMSPEDSSIYLCSAMGQGGQPQHFGDGTRLSIL.

The chain combines TRBV30 with TRBJ1-2, with D uncertain. This CDR3 spans 12 amino acids. Per the germline V gene, CDR1 is GTSNPN and CDR2 is SVGIG (reference sequence). V lost 4 bases and J lost 7, with 13 bases in between. CDR3 amino acids: CAWTIRGSGYTF. CDR3 DNA sequence: TGTGCCTGGACCATCAGAGGTAGTGGCTACACCTTC.

J is TRBJ2-5 and V is TRBV29-1, with 9 bases that match TRBD2. The trim removed 4 bases at V and 5 bases at J, leaving 8 bases unmatched. From germline, CDR1 is SQVTM and CDR2 ANQGSEA. The CDR3 length is 14 residues. CDR3 sequence reads: CSVAASGIRETQYF. CDR3 nucleotides: TGCAGCGTTGCGGCTAGCGGGATACGGGAGACCCAGTACTTC.

CDR3 DNA sequence: TGTGCCAGCAGTGAACAAGCCGGGACTAACACCGGGGAGCTGTTTTTT. Translation: CASSEQAGTNTGELFF. The rearrangement uses TRBV6-1 and TRBJ2-2; D perhaps matches TRBD2 (6 bases). Deletions cut 2 bases from V and 2 bases from J, with 12 bases between. The CDR3 totals 16 residues. Germline V CDR1 and CDR2: MNHNS, SASEGT.

The gene calls are TRBV6-5 and TRBJ1-5, with TRBD1 matching over 7 bases. The V segment lost 0 bases and the J segment 5 bases; nucleotides outside the gene matches: 4. Germline V gene lookup returns CDR1 MNHEY and CDR2 SVGAGI. The CDR3 is made up of 15 amino acids. Here the CDR3 reads CASSYSGQGDQPQHF. CDR3 in DNA: TGTGCCAGCAGTTACTCGGGCCAGGGGGATCAGCCCCAGCATTTT.

The chain combines TRBV5-8 with TRBJ2-3, with TRBD2 matching over 9 bases. V trimming: 4 bases; J trimming: 4 bases; junction bases outside the gene matches: 13. The CDR3 covers 17 residues. Germline V CDR1 and CDR2: SGHTS, YDEGEE. CDR3: CASSRGGRGRSSDTQYF. CDR3 DNA sequence: TGTGCCAGCAGCCGCGGCGGGAGGGGGCGATCTTCAGATACGCAGTATTTT.

The V call is TRBV4-3, the J call TRBJ1-1; 9 bases agree with TRBD1. Germline V gives CDR1 LGHNA, CDR2 YSLEER. The CDR3 runs to 16 residues. V lost 4 bases and J lost 6; bases outside the gene matches: 12. The CDR3 DNA is TGCGCCAGCAGCCGATCCGCCGGACAGGGGACCCCTGAAGCTTTCTTT. Amino acid sequence: CASSRSAGQGTPEAFF.